These 24 T cell receptor beta chains share one sample of origin, sequenced in a study of blood T cell repertoires in COVID-19. Sequencing used immunoSEQ multiplex PCR; TCRdb keeps in-frame clones, though not all of them. This sample has over 400,000 clones, with roughly 85% found just once. The sample consisted of peripheral blood. These receptors were obtained from a human donor in a cohort sampled during active COVID-19.

This chain uses TRBV6-5 with TRBJ1-1, with TRBD1 matching 8 bases. The CDR3 runs to 12 residues. Germline V gene sequence: CDR1 MNHEY, CDR2 SVGAGI. With 10 bases clipped from V and 5 bases from J, the junction kept 6 bases outside the gene matches. The CDR3 region is CATWTGYTEAFF. CDR3 DNA sequence: TGTGCCACCTGGACAGGGTATACTGAAGCTTTCTTT.

The V call is TRBV4-1, the J call TRBJ2-1; TRBD2 matches 9 bases. The CDR3 is 17 residues long. Germline-derived CDR1 and CDR2 are MGHRA and YSYEKL. The J segment lost 10 bases and the V segment lost 0 bases, leaving 13 bases of the junction unmatched. CDR3 in DNA: TGCGCCAGCAGCCAAGATATCTTACCTAGCGGGGCGGGAGAGCAGTTCTTC. It encodes CASSQDILPSGAGEQFF.

This clone was seen a single time. The chain carries TRBV30 and TRBJ1-4, with 7 positions matching TRBD1. J lost 4 bases, V lost 7 bases, and 6 bases had no gene match. CDR3 length: 13 residues. Germline CDR1 GTSNPN, CDR2 SVGIG (reference sequence). CDR3 DNA sequence: TGTGCCTTTCGACAGGGCCTTAATGAAAAACTGTTTTTT. It is translated as CAFRQGLNEKLFF.

This clone was observed once. The chain uses TRBV4-3 and TRBJ2-2; D remains unclear. The germline gives CDR1 LGHNA, CDR2 YSLEER. Trimming took off 1 base at V and 7 bases at J, with 10 bases between the two ends. The CDR3 has 14 amino acids. The DNA for the CDR3 is TGCGCCAGCAGCCAAGCAGGCGTTAGCGGGGAGCTGTTTTTT. Its translation is CASSQAGVSGELFF.

V is TRBV29-1 and J is TRBJ2-5; no reliable D call. Germline V lookup: CDR1 SQVTM, CDR2 ANQGSEA. This CDR3 has 12 residues. V gave up 4 bases and J gave up 2 bases, with 8 bases separating them. In DNA, the CDR3 is TGCAGCGTTGGCCAGAATCAAGAGACCCAGTACTTC. Encoded protein: CSVGQNQETQYF. The entire variable domain, with the rest obtained from reference TRBV29-1 and TRBJ2-5, is as follows: SAVISQKPSRDICQRGTSLTIQCQVDSQVTMMFWYRQQPGQSLTLIATANQGSEATYESGFVIDKFPISRPNLTFSTLTVSNMSPEDSSIYLCSVGQNQETQYFGPGTRLLVL.

The chain uses TRBV23-1 and TRBJ2-7; 7 bases are shared with TRBD1. TRBV23-1 is an ORF for which the function is uncertain. V gave up 10 bases and J gave up 2 bases; unmatched junction bases: 11. There are 14 residues in the CDR3. The CDR3: CATFRDRVAYEQYF. In DNA, the CDR3 is TGCGCCACCTTCCGTGACAGGGTAGCCTACGAGCAGTACTTC.

J is TRBJ2-7 and V is TRBV6-5; TRBD1 matches at 8 bases. The CDR3 loop spans 15 amino acids. The V segment lost 7 bases and the J segment 5 bases; nucleotides outside the gene matches: 13. In germline, CDR1 is MNHEY, CDR2 SVGAGI. The CDR3 bases are TGTGCCAGCACTACTTTTCGACAGGGGATGAACGAGCAGTACTTC. Protein product: CASTTFRQGMNEQYF.

This rearrangement joins TRBV2 to TRBJ2-1, with unresolved D. The CDR3 length is 12 residues. Trimming removed 2 bases from V and 9 bases from J, with 8 bases in between. CDR1 and CDR2 from the germline V gene are SNHLY and FYNNEI. DNA for the CDR3: TGTGCCAGCAGTGAACAGCGCAGTGAGCAGTTCTTC. Its translation is CASSEQRSEQFF.

The chain carries TRBV7-3 and TRBJ2-7; 9 bases fit TRBD1. The V gene end was trimmed by 3 bases and the J gene end by 2 bases; junction bases not matched to a gene: 2. This CDR3 is 14 amino acids long. CDR1 is SGHTA, CDR2 FQGTGA, per germline. CDR3 coding DNA: TGTGCCAGCAGCTTGGGGACAGGGCCCTACGAGCAGTACTTC. Its protein is CASSLGTGPYEQYF.

The chain carries TRBV7-8 and TRBJ2-1; D remains unclear. Per the germline V gene, CDR1 is SGHVS and CDR2 is FQNEAQ. The CDR3 extends over 13 amino acids. The ends were cut back, 2 bases at V and 9 bases at J, with 11 bases in the middle. The CDR3 DNA sequence: TGTGCCAGCAGCTTAAGGTCGGCGGCTGAGCAGTTCTTC. It yields the protein CASSLRSAAEQFF.

The rearrangement links TRBV28 to TRBJ1-5, with 7 bases matching TRBD1. Per germline, CDR1 MDHEN and CDR2 SYDVKM. V lost 8 bases and J lost 5; bases outside the gene matches: 6. This CDR3 region has 13 residues. The DNA for the CDR3 is TGTGCCAGCCGGCGAGGGGGCGATCAGCCCCAGCATTTT. It translates to CASRRGGDQPQHF.

This clone was seen only once. V gene TRBV11-3 combines with J gene TRBJ2-7; D may be TRBD2 (5 bases). Germline assignment: CDR1 SGHNT and CDR2 YENEEA. CDR3 length: 14 amino acids. The V gene lost 5 bases and the J gene lost 3 bases, with 14 bases spanning the gap. Written as DNA, the CDR3 is TGTGCCAGCAGCCCGTCCGGGGAGATCTACGAGCAGTACTTC. This translates into CASSPSGEIYEQYF. Looking up the rest from reference TRBV11-3 and TRBJ2-7 gives the full variable domain: EAGVVQSPRYKIIEKKQPVAFWCNPISGHNTLYWYLQNLGQGPELLIRYENEEAVDDSQLPKDRFSAERLKGVDSTLKIQPAELGDSAVYLCASSPSGEIYEQYFGPGTRLTVT.

The rearrangement links TRBV30 to TRBJ1-1, with 7 bases aligning to TRBD1. After removal of 2 bases from V and 1 base from J, the junction contained 4 bases not matched to a gene. CDR1 and CDR2 (germline): GTSNPN, SVGIG (reference sequence). This CDR3 region has 14 residues. This CDR3 reads CAWSRDRQNTEAFF. The DNA for the CDR3 is TGTGCCTGGAGTAGGGACAGACAGAACACTGAAGCTTTCTTT.

The chain employs TRBV28 and TRBJ1-3; 8 positions agree with TRBD1. After removal of 7 bases from V and 7 bases from J, the junction contained 9 bases not matched to a gene. CDR3 length: 14 amino acids. CDR1 and CDR2 (germline): MDHEN, SYDVKM. For the CDR3, the DNA is TGTGCCAGCACCCTAGGGGCAGGGGGCAACACCATATATTTT. Protein product: CASTLGAGGNTIYF.

The V and J genes are TRBV19 and TRBJ2-2, with 9 bases aligning to TRBD2. V was pared by 6 bases and J by 2 bases, with 4 bases of the junction left unmatched. The CDR3 totals 15 residues. The germline V gene encodes CDR1 LNHDA and CDR2 SQIVND (reference sequence). CDR3 DNA: TGTGCCAGTAGATTAGCGGGAGCTAACACCGGGGAGCTGTTTTTT. It codes for CASRLAGANTGELFF. Full variable domain (outside the CDR3, taken from reference TRBV19 and TRBJ2-2): DGGITQSPKYLFRKEGQNVTLSCEQNLNHDAMYWYRQDPGQGLRLIYYSQIVNDFQKGDIAEGYSVSREKKESFPLTVTSAQKNPTAFYLCASRLAGANTGELFFGEGSRLTVL.

The chain combines TRBV18 with TRBJ1-5; D gene ambiguous. The CDR3 runs 14 residues. The germline V gene encodes CDR1 KGHSH and CDR2 LQKENI. Between the trimmed V and J ends, which lost 2 bases and 5 bases, there was a span of 10 bases. CDR3 amino acids: CASSPWADDQPQHF. The CDR3 DNA follows: TGTGCCAGCTCACCATGGGCAGATGATCAGCCCCAGCATTTT.

This rearrangement joins TRBV5-1 to TRBJ2-7, with D maybe TRBD1 (6 bases). Germline V gives CDR1 SGHRS, CDR2 YFSETQ. The CDR3 sequence is 16 residues long. V lost 3 bases, J lost 7 bases, and 23 bases lay in between. The CDR3 nucleotides read TGCGCCAGCAGCTCCTCAAAGGACAGTCTATCAGGGGAGCAGTACTTC. It specifies CASSSSKDSLSGEQYF.

The chain is built from TRBV19 and TRBJ2-3; TRBD2 might be the D (6 bases). The length of the CDR3 is 15 residues. V was trimmed by 5 bases and J by 2 bases, leaving 14 bases between them. The germline gives CDR1 LNHDA, CDR2 SQIVND (reference sequence). As DNA, the CDR3 is TGTGCCAGTAGTTCTCCTAGCGAGCCCACAGATACGCAGTATTTT. It codes for CASSSPSEPTDTQYF.

The rearrangement joins TRBV27 to TRBJ1-1; D is unclear. V dropped 2 bases and J dropped 2 bases, with 9 bases sitting between them. Germline CDR1 is MNHEY and CDR2 is SMNVEV (reference sequence). The CDR3 totals 14 residues. CDR3 sequence: CASSLRQVNTEAFF. The CDR3 nucleotides read TGTGCCAGCAGTTTACGGCAGGTCAACACTGAAGCTTTCTTT.

V usage is TRBV6-5 and J usage is TRBJ2-7; maybe TRBD2 (6 bases). Trimming removed 7 bases at V and 7 bases at J, with 14 bases between. There are 12 residues in the CDR3. In germline, CDR1 is MNHEY, CDR2 SVGAGI. The CDR3 spells CASTSTAGEQYF. CDR3 in DNA: TGTGCCAGCACCTCAACTGCGGGGGAGCAGTACTTC.

The V and J genes are TRBV5-1 and TRBJ2-7; D uncertain. Germline loops: CDR1 SGHRS, CDR2 YFSETQ. The CDR3 length is 13 residues. Trimming stripped 2 bases from V and 1 base from J, with 7 bases between. The CDR3 here is CASSLDISYEQYF. The CDR3 nucleotides are TGCGCCAGCAGCTTAGACATTTCCTACGAGCAGTACTTC.

With respect to this clone: Distinct nucleotide sequences in the sample also encode this CDR3. This CDR3 reads CASSLGQNYGYTF. In nucleotides, the CDR3 is TGTGCCAGCAGCTTAGGGCAGAACTATGGCTACACCTTC. The chain recombines TRBV11-2 with TRBJ1-2; D is undetermined. The germline V gene has CDR1 SGHAT and CDR2 FQNNGV. V was shortened by 1 base and J by 2 bases, with 5 bases between the two germline ends. The CDR3 spans 13 residues.

V usage is TRBV20-1 and J usage is TRBJ1-1; 8 nucleotides line up with TRBD1. CDR3 length equals 11 residues. CDR1 is DFQATT, CDR2 SNEGSKA, per germline (reference sequence). The CDR3 protein is CRGQAGGEAFF. Here the CDR3 DNA reads TGCAGGGGACAGGCGGGCGGTGAAGCTTTCTTT.

The V call is TRBV11-2, the J call TRBJ1-4; 9 bases agree with TRBD1. CDR1 and CDR2 (germline): SGHAT, FQNNGV. V lost 4 bases, J lost 8 bases, and 11 bases stayed unmatched. The CDR3 covers 16 residues. The DNA of the CDR3 is TGTGCCAGCAGCTCACTTCGGGACAGGGCAGGGGAAAAACTGTTTTTT. Residues: CASSSLRDRAGEKLFF.